This passage covers 8 T cell receptor beta chains from one sample sequenced in a study of T-cell reconstitution after alpha-beta-depleted transplantation in children. Unique molecular identifiers were used in preparing the TCRbeta library. MiXCR, applied by TCRdb to the PCR reads, yields one record per CDR3 protein. The sample includes approximately 400,000 distinct CDR3 sequences, 9.5% to 13% of them seen just once. The input for sequencing was PBMCs from the stem cell graft donor, taken from the stem cell graft. The receptors come from a human donor who donated a stem cell graft to a child with acute myeloid leukemia.

The genes are TRBV3-1 and TRBJ2-5, with D perhaps assigned TRBD1 or TRBD2 (6 bases each). V was trimmed by 0 bases and J by 4 bases, leaving 12 bases between them. In germline, CDR1 is LGHDT, CDR2 YNNKEL (reference sequence). The CDR3 is 15 residues long. The CDR3 nucleotides are TGTGCCAGCAGCCAAGATGGAGGGGGAAGAGAGACCCAGTACTTC. This encodes CASSQDGGGRETQYF.

There are a few counts of this clonotype. The V gene is TRBV5-5, the J gene TRBJ2-1; tentatively, D is TRBD2 (5 bases). Trimming cost V 0 bases and J 10 bases, with 11 bases left between them. Germline V lookup: CDR1 SGHKS, CDR2 YYEKEE (reference sequence). CDR3 length: 13 amino acids. The CDR3 reads CASSLGLALEQFF. CDR3 in DNA: TGTGCCAGCAGCTTGGGGTTAGCGCTAGAGCAGTTCTTC.

This clonotype has just a few counts. The J gene is TRBJ1-6, the V gene TRBV11-2, with 7 bases lining up with TRBD1. Trimming removed 5 bases from V and 4 bases from J; junction bases left unmatched: 5. Germline V gene data show CDR1 as SGHAT and CDR2 as FQNNGV. The CDR3 consists of 15 residues. The CDR3: CASSQQGQYNSPLHF. Written as DNA, the CDR3 is TGTGCCAGCAGCCAGCAGGGACAGTATAATTCACCCCTCCACTTT. Using reference TRBV11-2 and TRBJ1-6 for the parts outside the CDR3, the full variable domain is EAGVAQSPRYKIIEKRQSVAFWCNPISGHATLYWYQQILGQGPKLLIQFQNNGVVDDSQLPKDRFSAERLKGVDSTLKIQPAKLEDSAVYLCASSQQGQYNSPLHFGNGTRLTVT.

V gene TRBV29-1 combines with J gene TRBJ2-1, with D possibly TRBD1 on 5 matching bases. Germline CDR1 is SQVTM and CDR2 is ANQGSEA. V lost 8 bases to trimming and J lost 6 bases, with 8 bases between them. The CDR3 extends over 10 amino acids. Here the CDR3 reads CSTRVNEQFF. CDR3 in DNA: TGCAGCACCAGGGTCAATGAGCAGTTCTTC.

This clonotype came up a few times. The chain uses TRBV20-1 and TRBJ2-5; 10 bases are a match to TRBD2. The CDR3 is made up of 15 amino acids. Germline-derived CDR1 and CDR2 are DFQATT and SNEGSKA (reference sequence). J was trimmed by 4 bases and V by 7 bases; bases with no gene match: 12. The DNA for the CDR3 is TGCAGTGGAGTGGTCCCTAGCGGGAGACGAGAGACCCAGTACTTC. It codes for CSGVVPSGRRETQYF.

CDR3 residues: CASSQDRTSGGADTQYF. In DNA, the CDR3 is TGCGCCAGCAGCCAAGATAGAACTAGCGGGGGTGCAGATACGCAGTATTTT. The rearrangement joins TRBV4-1 to TRBJ2-3; 11 nucleotides align to TRBD2. The germline V gene encodes CDR1 MGHRA and CDR2 YSYEKL. J gave up 4 bases and V 0 bases, and 6 bases lay outside the gene matches. The CDR3 consists of 17 residues.

The chain is built from TRBV11-2 and TRBJ2-5; D may match TRBD1 or TRBD2 (6 bases each). Trimming removed 4 bases from V and 4 bases from J, with 13 bases in between. The CDR3 is 14 residues long. Germline CDR1 reads SGHAT; CDR2 reads FQNNGV. The CDR3 region is CASSSRQEGETQYF. As DNA, the CDR3 is TGTGCCAGCAGCTCAAGACAGGAGGGAGAGACCCAGTACTTC.

V gene TRBV6-5 combines with J gene TRBJ2-5, with D possibly being TRBD2 (7 bases). The CDR3 consists of 16 residues. Trimming stripped 1 base from V and 2 bases from J, with 14 bases between. Germline V lookup: CDR1 MNHEY, CDR2 SVGAGI. In nucleotides, the CDR3 is TGTGCCAGCAGTTACTTACGCGGGGGCCTACAAGAGACCCAGTACTTC. Amino acids: CASSYLRGGLQETQYF.